The entry below describes one T cell receptor (beta chain). This entry is derived from a study of OX40 agonist ivuxolimab in advanced cancers. Germline V lookup: CDR1 MNHNS, CDR2 SASEGT. The CDR3 has 18 residues. V was cut by 4 bases and J by 3 bases, with 22 bases left in between. The method was immunoSEQ multiplex PCR; TCRdb's version includes in-frame clones alone and lacks a portion of them. Of more than 20,000 clones listed, roughly three quarters were seen once; the top ten hold 7.5% to 10%. The sequenced sample was CD4+ or CD8+ T cells sorted from blood, obtained in a trial of the OX40 agonist ivuxolimab. The source is an adult with an advanced solid tumor such as melanoma, head and neck, liver or kidney cancer. V gene TRBV6-1 combines with J gene TRBJ2-4; possibly TRBD1 for D (5 bases). The CDR3 loop is CASSARVTAASDKNIQYF. Here the CDR3 DNA reads TGTGCCAGCAGTGCCCGGGTGACAGCCGCTTCGGACAAAAACATTCAGTACTTC.